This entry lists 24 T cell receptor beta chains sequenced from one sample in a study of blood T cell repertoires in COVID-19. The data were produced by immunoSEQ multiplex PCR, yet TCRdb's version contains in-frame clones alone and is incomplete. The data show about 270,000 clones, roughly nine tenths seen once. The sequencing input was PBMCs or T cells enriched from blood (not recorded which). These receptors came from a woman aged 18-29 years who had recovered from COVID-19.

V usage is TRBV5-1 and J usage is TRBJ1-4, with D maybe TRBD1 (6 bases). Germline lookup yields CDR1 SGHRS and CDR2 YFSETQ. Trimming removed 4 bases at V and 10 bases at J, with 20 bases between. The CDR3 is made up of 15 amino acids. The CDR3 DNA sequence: TGCGCCAGCAGCCCCCGACAGGACGGTCCAGGAAAACTGTTTTTT. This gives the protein CASSPRQDGPGKLFF. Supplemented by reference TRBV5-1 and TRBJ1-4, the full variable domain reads KAGVTQTPRYLIKTRGQQVTLSCSPISGHRSVSWYQQTPGQGLQFLFEYFSETQRNKGNFPGRFSGRQFSNSRSEMNVSTLELGDSALYLCASSPRQDGPGKLFFGSGTQLSVL.

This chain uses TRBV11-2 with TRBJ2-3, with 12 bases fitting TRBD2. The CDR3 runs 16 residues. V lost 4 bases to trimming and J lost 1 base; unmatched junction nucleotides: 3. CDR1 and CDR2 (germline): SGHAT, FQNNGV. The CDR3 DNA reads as TGTGCCAGCAGCTCCCGGACTAGCGGGGGCACAGATACGCAGTATTTT. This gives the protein CASSSRTSGGTDTQYF.

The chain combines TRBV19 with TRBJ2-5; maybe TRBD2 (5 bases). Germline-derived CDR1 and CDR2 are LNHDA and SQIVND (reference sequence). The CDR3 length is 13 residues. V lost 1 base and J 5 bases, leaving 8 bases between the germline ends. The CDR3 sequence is CASSIAGSETQYF. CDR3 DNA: TGTGCCAGTAGTATAGCTGGGAGTGAGACCCAGTACTTC.

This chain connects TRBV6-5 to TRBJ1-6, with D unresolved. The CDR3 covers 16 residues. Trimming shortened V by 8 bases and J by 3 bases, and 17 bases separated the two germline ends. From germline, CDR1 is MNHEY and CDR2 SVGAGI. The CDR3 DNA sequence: TGTGCCAGCCGTTGGGCCTTTCAGGTCTATAATTCACCCCTCCACTTT. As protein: CASRWAFQVYNSPLHF.

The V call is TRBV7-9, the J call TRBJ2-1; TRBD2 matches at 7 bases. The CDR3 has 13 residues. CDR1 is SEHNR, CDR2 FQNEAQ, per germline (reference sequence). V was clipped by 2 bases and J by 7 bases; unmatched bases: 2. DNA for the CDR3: TGTGCCAGCAGCTTACAGGGAGGGAATGAGCAGTTCTTC. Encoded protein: CASSLQGGNEQFF.

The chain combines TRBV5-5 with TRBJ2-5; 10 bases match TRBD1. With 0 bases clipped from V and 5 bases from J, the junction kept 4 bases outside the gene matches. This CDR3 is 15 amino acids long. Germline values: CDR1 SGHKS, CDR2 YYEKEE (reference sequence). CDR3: CASSLDGGQGETQYF. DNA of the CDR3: TGTGCCAGCAGCTTGGACGGGGGACAGGGGGAGACCCAGTACTTC.

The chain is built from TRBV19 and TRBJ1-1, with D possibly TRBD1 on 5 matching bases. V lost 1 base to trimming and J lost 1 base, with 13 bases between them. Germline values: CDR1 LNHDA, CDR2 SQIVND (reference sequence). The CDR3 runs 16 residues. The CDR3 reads CASSIGGGEENTEAFF. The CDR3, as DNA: TGTGCCAGTAGTATAGGAGGAGGGGAAGAGAACACTGAAGCTTTCTTT.

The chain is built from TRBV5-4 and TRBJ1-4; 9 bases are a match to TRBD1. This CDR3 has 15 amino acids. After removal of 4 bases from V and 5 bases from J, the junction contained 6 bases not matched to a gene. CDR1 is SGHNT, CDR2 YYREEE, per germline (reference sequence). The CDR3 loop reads CASSGTGTRNEKLFF. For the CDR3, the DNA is TGTGCCAGCAGCGGGACAGGGACTCGGAATGAAAAACTGTTTTTT.

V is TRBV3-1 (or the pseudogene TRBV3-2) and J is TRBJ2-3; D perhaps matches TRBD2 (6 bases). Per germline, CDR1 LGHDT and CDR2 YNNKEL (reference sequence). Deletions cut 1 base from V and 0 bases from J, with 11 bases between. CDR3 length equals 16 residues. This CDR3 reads CASSQGAGSSTDTQYF. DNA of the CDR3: TGTGCCAGCAGCCAAGGGGCGGGGTCTAGCACAGATACGCAGTATTTT.

The CDR3 sequence: CASSETGHQPQHF. The CDR3 DNA reads as TGTGCCAGCAGTGAAACAGGGCATCAGCCCCAGCATTTT. J is TRBJ1-5 and V is TRBV2; D is perhaps TRBD1 (6 bases). V dropped 2 bases and J dropped 5 bases, with 7 bases sitting between them. The CDR3 sequence is 13 residues long. Germline CDR1 reads SNHLY; CDR2 reads FYNNEI.

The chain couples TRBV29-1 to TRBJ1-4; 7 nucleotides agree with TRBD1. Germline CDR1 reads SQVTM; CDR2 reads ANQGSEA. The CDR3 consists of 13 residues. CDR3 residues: CSAKGALGEKLFF. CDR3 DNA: TGCAGTGCGAAGGGGGCCCTAGGCGAAAAACTGTTTTTT.

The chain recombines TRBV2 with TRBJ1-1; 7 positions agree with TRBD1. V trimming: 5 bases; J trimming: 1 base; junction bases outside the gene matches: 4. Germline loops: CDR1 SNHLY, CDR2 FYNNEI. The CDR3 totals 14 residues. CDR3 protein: CASSQWTGNTEAFF. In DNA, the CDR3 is TGTGCCAGCAGTCAATGGACAGGGAACACTGAAGCTTTCTTT. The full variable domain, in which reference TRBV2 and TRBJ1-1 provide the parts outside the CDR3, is EPEVTQTPSHQVTQMGQEVILRCVPISNHLYFYWYRQILGQKVEFLVSFYNNEISEKSEIFDDQFSVERPDGSNFTLKIRSTKLEDSAMYFCASSQWTGNTEAFFGQGTRLTVV.

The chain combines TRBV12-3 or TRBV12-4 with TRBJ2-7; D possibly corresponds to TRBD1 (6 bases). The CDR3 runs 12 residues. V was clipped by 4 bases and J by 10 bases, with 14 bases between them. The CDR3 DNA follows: TGTGCCAGCAGTTCCCAACGGACAGTCCAGTACTTC. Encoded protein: CASSSQRTVQYF.

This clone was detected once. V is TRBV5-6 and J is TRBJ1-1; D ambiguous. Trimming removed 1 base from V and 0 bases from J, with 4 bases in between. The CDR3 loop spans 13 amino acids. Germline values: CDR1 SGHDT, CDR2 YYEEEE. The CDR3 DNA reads TGTGCCAGCAGCTTGTTCATGAACACTGAAGCTTTCTTT. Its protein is CASSLFMNTEAFF. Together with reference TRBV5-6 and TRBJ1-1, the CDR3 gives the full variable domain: DAGVTQSPTHLIKTRGQQVTLRCSPKSGHDTVSWYQQALGQGPQFIFQYYEEEERQRGNFPDRFSGHQFPNYSSELNVNALLLGDSALYLCASSLFMNTEAFFGQGTRLTVV.

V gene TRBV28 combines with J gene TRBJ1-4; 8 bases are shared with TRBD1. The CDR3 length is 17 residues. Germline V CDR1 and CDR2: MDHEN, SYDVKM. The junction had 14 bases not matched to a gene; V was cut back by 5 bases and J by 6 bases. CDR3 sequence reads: CASSISFPGTGYEKLFF. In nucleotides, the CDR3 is TGTGCCAGCAGTATATCCTTTCCCGGGACAGGTTATGAAAAACTGTTTTTT.

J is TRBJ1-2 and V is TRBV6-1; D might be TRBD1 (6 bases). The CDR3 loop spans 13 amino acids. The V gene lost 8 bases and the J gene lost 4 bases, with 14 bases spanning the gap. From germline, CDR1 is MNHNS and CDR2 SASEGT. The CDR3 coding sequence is TGTGCCAGCCGACAGGACATAGTCTATGGCTACACCTTC. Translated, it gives CASRQDIVYGYTF.

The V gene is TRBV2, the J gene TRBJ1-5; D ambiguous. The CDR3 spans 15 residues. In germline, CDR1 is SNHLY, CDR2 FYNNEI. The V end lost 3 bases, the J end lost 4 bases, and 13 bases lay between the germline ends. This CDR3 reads CASSDDLRVNQPQHF. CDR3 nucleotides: TGTGCCAGCAGTGACGACCTTCGGGTAAATCAGCCCCAGCATTTT.

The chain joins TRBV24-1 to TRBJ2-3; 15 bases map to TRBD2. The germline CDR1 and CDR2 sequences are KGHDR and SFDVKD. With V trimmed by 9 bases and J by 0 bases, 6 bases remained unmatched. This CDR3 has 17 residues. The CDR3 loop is CATAGTSGGSSTDTQYF. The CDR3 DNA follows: TGTGCCACCGCCGGGACTAGCGGGGGGTCTAGCACAGATACGCAGTATTTT.

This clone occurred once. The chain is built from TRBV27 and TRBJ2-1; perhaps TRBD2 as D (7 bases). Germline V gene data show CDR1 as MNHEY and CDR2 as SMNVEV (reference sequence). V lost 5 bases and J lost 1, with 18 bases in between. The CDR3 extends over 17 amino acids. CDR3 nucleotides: TGTGCCAGCAGTCTCAAGGGCGGGGGCCAATCCTACAATGAGCAGTTCTTC. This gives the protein CASSLKGGGQSYNEQFF.

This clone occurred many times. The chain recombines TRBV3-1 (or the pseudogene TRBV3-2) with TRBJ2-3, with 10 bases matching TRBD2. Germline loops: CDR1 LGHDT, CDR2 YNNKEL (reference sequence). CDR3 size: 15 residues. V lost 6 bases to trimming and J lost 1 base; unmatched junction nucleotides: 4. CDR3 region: CASSVTSGGTDTQYF. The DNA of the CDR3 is TGTGCCAGCAGTGTTACTAGCGGGGGCACAGATACGCAGTATTTT.

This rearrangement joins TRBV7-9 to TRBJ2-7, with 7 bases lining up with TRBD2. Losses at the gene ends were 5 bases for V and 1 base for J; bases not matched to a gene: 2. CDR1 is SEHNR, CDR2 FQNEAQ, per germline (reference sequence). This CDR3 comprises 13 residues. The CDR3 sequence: CASSRGGSYEQYF. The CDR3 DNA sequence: TGTGCCAGCAGCCGCGGGGGATCCTACGAGCAGTACTTC.

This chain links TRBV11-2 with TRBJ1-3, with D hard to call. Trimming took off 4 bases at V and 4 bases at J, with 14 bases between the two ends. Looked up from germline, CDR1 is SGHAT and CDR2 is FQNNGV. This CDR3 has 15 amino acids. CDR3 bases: TGTGCCAGCAGCTCTCTACGGGAGTGGGGAAACACCATATATTTT. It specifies CASSSLREWGNTIYF.

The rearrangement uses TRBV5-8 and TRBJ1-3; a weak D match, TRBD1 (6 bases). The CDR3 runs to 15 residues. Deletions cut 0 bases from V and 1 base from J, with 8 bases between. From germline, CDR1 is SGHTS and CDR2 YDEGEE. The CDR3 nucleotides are TGTGCCAGCAGCTTGGTAGGGGGTTCTGGAAACACCATATATTTT. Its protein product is CASSLVGGSGNTIYF.

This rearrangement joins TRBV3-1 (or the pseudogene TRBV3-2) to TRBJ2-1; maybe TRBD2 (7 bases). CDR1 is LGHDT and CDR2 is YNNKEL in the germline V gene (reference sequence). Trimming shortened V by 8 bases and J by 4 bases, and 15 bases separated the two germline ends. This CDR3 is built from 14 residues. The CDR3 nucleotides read TGTGCCAGCGTTGGGGGGGGCCTTTACAATGAGCAGTTCTTC. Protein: CASVGGGLYNEQFF.